The 23 T cell receptor beta chains listed next were all sequenced from one sample in a study. MiXCR, applied by TCRdb to the 5' RACE reads, yields one record per CDR3 protein. This table holds around 29,000 distinct CDR3 sequences, roughly 24% found once. Sequencing was carried out using naive CD4+ T cells sorted from a lymph node. Stated subset: naive CD4+ T cells, CD4+CD45RA+CD25-. The receptors shown here come from a female donor with breast cancer.

V and J are TRBV7-9 and TRBJ2-5; D is tentatively TRBD1 or TRBD2 (6 bases each). The CDR3 has 14 residues. V lost 1 base and J 5 bases, leaving 11 bases between the germline ends. The germline gives CDR1 SEHNR, CDR2 FQNEAQ (reference sequence). This chain's CDR3 is CASSLGGAAETQYF. The CDR3 DNA follows: TGTGCCAGCAGCTTAGGGGGGGCAGCGGAGACCCAGTACTTC.

The table lists this clonotype with a few counts. The chain employs TRBV12-3 or TRBV12-4 and TRBJ1-6; D unclear. Trimming took off 2 bases at V and 10 bases at J, with 9 bases between the two ends. The CDR3 contains 13 residues. For the CDR3, the DNA is TGTGCCAGCAGTTTACAGAGGAACTCACCCCTCCACTTT. Translation: CASSLQRNSPLHF.

The table lists this clonotype with many counts. The chain has TRBV4-1 and TRBJ1-5; D ambiguous. Trimming took off 4 bases at V and 3 bases at J, with 16 bases between the two ends. From germline, CDR1 is MGHRA and CDR2 YSYEKL. This CDR3 has 16 residues. The CDR3 bases are TGCGCCAGCAGCCCCTTGACGGGGTTTAACAATCAGCCCCAGCATTTT. Amino acids: CASSPLTGFNNQPQHF.

This clonotype was seen a handful of times. The J gene is TRBJ1-5, the V gene TRBV29-1; D perhaps matches TRBD1 (6 bases). Deletions cut 6 bases from V and 5 bases from J, with 17 bases between. The CDR3 length is 14 residues. CDR1 and CDR2 (germline): SQVTM, ANQGSEA. CDR3: CSVTGLGPDQPQHF. CDR3 bases: TGCAGCGTCACAGGGCTTGGGCCGGATCAGCCCCAGCATTTT.

This clonotype was detected ten times or more. This rearrangement joins TRBV7-8 to TRBJ2-1, with D possibly TRBD2 on 6 matching bases. V lost 3 bases to trimming and J lost 6 bases, with 9 bases between them. Germline loops: CDR1 SGHVS, CDR2 FQNEAQ. CDR3 length equals 13 residues. The CDR3 reads CASSFGGINEQFF. In DNA form, the CDR3 reads TGTGCCAGCAGCTTCGGGGGTATCAATGAGCAGTTCTTC. The full variable domain, with the rest looked up from reference TRBV7-8 and TRBJ2-1, is GAGVSQSPRYKVAKRGQDVALRCDPISGHVSLFWYQQALGQGPEFLTYFQNEAQLDKSGLPSDRFFAERPEGSVSTLKIQRTQQEDSAVYLCASSFGGINEQFFGPGTRLTVL.

The chain employs TRBV7-9 and TRBJ1-1; D call uncertain. The CDR3 loop spans 14 amino acids. The germline gives CDR1 SEHNR, CDR2 FQNEAQ (reference sequence). V lost 5 bases and J lost 2, with 12 bases in between. Written as DNA, the CDR3 is TGTGCCAGCAGCCCCCAGTCAGTTAACACTGAAGCTTTCTTT. This gives the protein CASSPQSVNTEAFF. Using reference TRBV7-9 and TRBJ1-1 for the parts outside the CDR3, the full variable domain is DTGVSQNPRHKITKRGQNVTFRCDPISEHNRLYWYRQTLGQGPEFLTYFQNEAQLEKSRLLSDRFSAERPKGSFSTLEIQRTEQGDSAMYLCASSPQSVNTEAFFGQGTRLTVV.

The rearrangement uses TRBV10-1 and TRBJ1-1; D is perhaps TRBD1 (5 bases). This CDR3 has 13 amino acids. CDR1 and CDR2 from the germline V gene are WNHNN and SYGVQD (reference sequence). Trimming removed 10 bases at V and 1 base at J, with 13 bases between. CDR3 coding DNA: TGCGCCACCCGACAGAATACGAACACTGAAGCTTTCTTT. The encoded protein is CATRQNTNTEAFF.

In the case of this clonotype: This may be a read error, as it is one base from a much larger clone. This chain joins TRBV6-1 and TRBJ1-1; D not resolved. CDR3 length: 11 residues. Looked up from germline, CDR1 is MNHNS and CDR2 is SASEGT. The CDR3 reads CSSSTRIEAFF. The DNA of the CDR3 is TGTTCCAGCAGTACGAGGATTGAAGCTTTCTTT.

In this sample, this clonotype turned up a few times. The chain couples TRBV6-2 or TRBV6-3 to TRBJ2-3; no firm D call. Germline V gene lookup returns CDR1 MNHEY and CDR2 SVGEGT. V shed 8 bases and J shed 6 bases, with 15 bases lying between them. The CDR3 runs to 13 residues. The CDR3 sequence is CASSSTRADTQYF. CDR3 DNA sequence: TGTGCCAGCTCCTCGACCCGTGCGGATACGCAGTATTTT.

This clonotype came up many times. The chain carries TRBV28 and TRBJ2-1; 15 nucleotides align to TRBD2. The CDR3 sequence is 19 residues long. Germline values: CDR1 MDHEN, CDR2 SYDVKM. V trimming: 2 bases; J trimming: 1 base; junction bases outside the gene matches: 6. As DNA, the CDR3 is TGTGCCAGCAGTTTACGAGGACTAGCGGGAGGGCCGTCCTACAATGAGCAGTTCTTC. Amino acid sequence: CASSLRGLAGGPSYNEQFF.

This clonotype was detected ten times or more. The chain carries TRBV5-1 and TRBJ2-1; tentatively, D is TRBD1 (7 bases). The CDR3 length is 15 residues. Germline V gene data show CDR1 as SGHRS and CDR2 as YFSETQ. Trimming removed 0 bases at V and 5 bases at J, with 12 bases between. The CDR3 DNA sequence: TGCGCCAGCAGCTTGGGCGGGACAGTTCACAATGAGCAGTTCTTC. Encoded protein: CASSLGGTVHNEQFF.

This clonotype was found many times. The genes are TRBV20-1 and TRBJ2-7; TRBD2 agrees at 11 bases. V was clipped by 3 bases and J by 4 bases; unmatched bases: 8. Germline CDR1 DFQATT, CDR2 SNEGSKA (reference sequence). The length of the CDR3 is 15 residues. In DNA form, the CDR3 reads TGCAGTGCTAGCCTTCTAGCGGGAGGACCTTACGAGCAGTACTTC. As protein: CSASLLAGGPYEQYF.

The chain employs TRBV28 and TRBJ2-1; the match to TRBD2 covers 11 bases. The ends lost 8 bases at V and 8 bases at J; junction bases unmatched: 14. There are 16 residues in the CDR3. Germline V gene lookup returns CDR1 MDHEN and CDR2 SYDVKM. The CDR3 loop is CASAKIALAGADEQFF. The CDR3 nucleotides read TGTGCCAGCGCCAAAATAGCACTAGCGGGAGCCGATGAGCAGTTCTTC.

This clonotype came up a few times. The CDR3 DNA follows: TGTGCCAGCAGGGAGGGTCCAAATCAGCCCCAGCATTTT. Its protein is CASREGPNQPQHF. This chain links TRBV21-1 with TRBJ1-5. TRBV21-1 corresponds to a pseudogene. The CDR3 sequence is 13 residues long.

Details on this clonotype: A much larger clone differs by one base, so this may be a read error. This rearrangement joins TRBV5-5 to TRBJ2-5, with unresolved D. The CDR3 sequence is 15 residues long. Germline V lookup: CDR1 SGHKS, CDR2 YYEKEE (reference sequence). CDR3 sequence: CASSLMGTDREAQYF. The CDR3 bases are TGTGCCAGCAGCTTAATGGGAACAGATCGAGAGGCCCAGTACTTC. Full variable domain (missing parts from reference TRBV5-5 and TRBJ2-5): DAGVTQSPTHLIKTRGQQVTLRCSPISGHKSVSWYQQVLGQGPQFIFQYYEKEERGRGNFPDRFSARQFPNYSSELNVNALLLGDSALYLCASSLMGTDREAQYFGPGTRLLVL.

This clonotype was seen a handful of times. The chain carries TRBV7-8 and TRBJ2-1; 12 bases map to TRBD2. The CDR3 contains 16 residues. Germline V gene data show CDR1 as SGHVS and CDR2 as FQNEAQ. Trimming removed 0 bases from V and 9 bases from J; junction bases left unmatched: 6. CDR3 amino acids: CASSLAASGGAIEQFF. CDR3 DNA sequence: TGTGCCAGCAGCTTAGCAGCTAGCGGGGGGGCCATTGAGCAGTTCTTC.

Ten or more counts support this clonotype. This chain joins TRBV5-1 and TRBJ2-7, with TRBD1 matching over 11 bases. Looked up from germline, CDR1 is SGHRS and CDR2 is YFSETQ. The CDR3 spans 16 residues. V lost 4 bases to trimming and J lost 0 bases; unmatched junction nucleotides: 6. CDR3 nucleotide sequence: TGCGCCAGCAGCCCAGGGACAGGGGGAACCTCCTACGAGCAGTACTTC. Its translation is CASSPGTGGTSYEQYF.

This clonotype occurred many times. The chain employs TRBV20-1 and TRBJ2-6; no firm D call. Trimming took 7 bases from V and 0 from J, leaving 7 bases between them. Germline loops: CDR1 DFQATT, CDR2 SNEGSKA (reference sequence). The CDR3 is 13 amino acids. CDR3 coding DNA: TGCAGTGTCATACACTCTGGGGCCAACGTCCTGACTTTC. Its translation: CSVIHSGANVLTF.

J is TRBJ2-2 and V is TRBV5-1, with no clear D. The germline V gene encodes CDR1 SGHRS and CDR2 YFSETQ. V lost 4 bases and J lost 5, with 6 bases in between. The CDR3 runs 12 residues. CDR3 bases: TGCGCCAGCAGCCACACAACCGGGGAGCTGTTTTTT. Translation: CASSHTTGELFF.

As to this clonotype: This may stem from a read error, because a much larger clone lies one nucleotide away. J is TRBJ2-1 and V is TRBV7-9, with 9 bases aligning to TRBD1. The length of the CDR3 is 13 residues. Germline CDR1 and CDR2: SEHNR and FQNEAQ (reference sequence). The CDR3 DNA sequence: TGTGCCAGCAGACCGGACAGGGGTAATGAGCAGGTCTTC. Amino acid sequence: CASRPDRGNEQVF.

This clonotype is labeled as medium-sized. The CDR3 DNA reads as TGCGCCAGCAGCCCCGGTGGGGGGAACACCGGGGAGCTGTTTTTT. Residues: CASSPGGGNTGELFF. This chain links TRBV5-1 with TRBJ2-2; the D gene could be TRBD1 or TRBD2 (5 bases each). The CDR3 spans 15 residues. The V end lost 4 bases, the J end lost 1 base, and 11 bases lay between the germline ends. Germline V gives CDR1 SGHRS, CDR2 YFSETQ.

Details on this clonotype: This clone may be a read error of a much larger clone one base away. The chain joins TRBV9 to TRBJ2-3, with TRBD1 matching 9 bases. The CDR3 contains 18 residues. Germline V gene data show CDR1 as SGDLS and CDR2 as YYNGEE. The chain's CDR3 is CANSANGRWTGDPDTQYF. In DNA, the CDR3 is TGTGCCAACAGCGCGAACGGCAGATGGACAGGGGACCCAGATACGCAGTATTTT. Drawing the rest from reference TRBV9 and TRBJ2-3, the complete variable domain is DSGVTQTPKHLITATGQRVTLRCSPRSGDLSVYWYQQSLDQGLQFLIQYYNGEERAKGNILERFSAQQFPDLHSELNLSSLELGDSALYFCANSANGRWTGDPDTQYFGPGTRLTVL.

This clonotype has only a few counts. The genes are TRBV10-3 and TRBJ2-7, with D possibly being TRBD1 (5 bases). Trimming cost V 0 bases and J 5 bases, with 14 bases left between them. Germline V gene sequence: CDR1 ENHRY, CDR2 SYGVKD. The CDR3 is made up of 15 amino acids. CDR3 DNA: TGTGCCATCAGTGAGTCAGGGGCGACCACGGACGAGCAGTACTTC. It encodes CAISESGATTDEQYF.